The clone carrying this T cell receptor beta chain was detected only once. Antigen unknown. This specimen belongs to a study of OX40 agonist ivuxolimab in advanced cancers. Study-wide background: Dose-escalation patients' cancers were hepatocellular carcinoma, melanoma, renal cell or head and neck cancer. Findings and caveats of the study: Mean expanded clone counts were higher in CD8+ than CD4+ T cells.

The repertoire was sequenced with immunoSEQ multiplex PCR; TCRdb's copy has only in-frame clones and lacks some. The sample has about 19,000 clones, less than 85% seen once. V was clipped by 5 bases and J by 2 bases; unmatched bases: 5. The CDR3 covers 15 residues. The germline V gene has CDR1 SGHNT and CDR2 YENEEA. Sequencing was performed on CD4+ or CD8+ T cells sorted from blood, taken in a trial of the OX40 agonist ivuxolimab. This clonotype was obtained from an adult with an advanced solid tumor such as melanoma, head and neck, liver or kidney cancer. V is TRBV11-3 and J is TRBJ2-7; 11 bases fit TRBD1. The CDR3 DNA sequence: TGTGCCAGCAGCAGCCGGGACAGGGGGACCTACGAGCAGTACTTC. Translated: CASSSRDRGTYEQYF.